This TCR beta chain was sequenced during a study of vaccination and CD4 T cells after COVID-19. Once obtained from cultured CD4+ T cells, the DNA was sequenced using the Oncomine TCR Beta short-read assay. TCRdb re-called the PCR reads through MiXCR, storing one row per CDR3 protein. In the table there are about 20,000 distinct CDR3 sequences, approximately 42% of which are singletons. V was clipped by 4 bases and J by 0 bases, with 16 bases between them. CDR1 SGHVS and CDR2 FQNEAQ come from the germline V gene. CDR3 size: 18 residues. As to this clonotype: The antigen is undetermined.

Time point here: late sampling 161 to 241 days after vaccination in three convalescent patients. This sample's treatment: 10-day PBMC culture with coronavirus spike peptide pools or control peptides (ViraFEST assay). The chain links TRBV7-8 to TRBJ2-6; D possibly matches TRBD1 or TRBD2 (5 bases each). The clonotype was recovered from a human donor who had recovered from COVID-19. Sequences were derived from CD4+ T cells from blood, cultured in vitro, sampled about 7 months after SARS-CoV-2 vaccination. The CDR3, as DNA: TGTGCCAGCAGCTCAGGAGGATCAGGGAGCTCTGGGGCCAACGTCCTGACTTTC. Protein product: CASSSGGSGSSGANVLTF.